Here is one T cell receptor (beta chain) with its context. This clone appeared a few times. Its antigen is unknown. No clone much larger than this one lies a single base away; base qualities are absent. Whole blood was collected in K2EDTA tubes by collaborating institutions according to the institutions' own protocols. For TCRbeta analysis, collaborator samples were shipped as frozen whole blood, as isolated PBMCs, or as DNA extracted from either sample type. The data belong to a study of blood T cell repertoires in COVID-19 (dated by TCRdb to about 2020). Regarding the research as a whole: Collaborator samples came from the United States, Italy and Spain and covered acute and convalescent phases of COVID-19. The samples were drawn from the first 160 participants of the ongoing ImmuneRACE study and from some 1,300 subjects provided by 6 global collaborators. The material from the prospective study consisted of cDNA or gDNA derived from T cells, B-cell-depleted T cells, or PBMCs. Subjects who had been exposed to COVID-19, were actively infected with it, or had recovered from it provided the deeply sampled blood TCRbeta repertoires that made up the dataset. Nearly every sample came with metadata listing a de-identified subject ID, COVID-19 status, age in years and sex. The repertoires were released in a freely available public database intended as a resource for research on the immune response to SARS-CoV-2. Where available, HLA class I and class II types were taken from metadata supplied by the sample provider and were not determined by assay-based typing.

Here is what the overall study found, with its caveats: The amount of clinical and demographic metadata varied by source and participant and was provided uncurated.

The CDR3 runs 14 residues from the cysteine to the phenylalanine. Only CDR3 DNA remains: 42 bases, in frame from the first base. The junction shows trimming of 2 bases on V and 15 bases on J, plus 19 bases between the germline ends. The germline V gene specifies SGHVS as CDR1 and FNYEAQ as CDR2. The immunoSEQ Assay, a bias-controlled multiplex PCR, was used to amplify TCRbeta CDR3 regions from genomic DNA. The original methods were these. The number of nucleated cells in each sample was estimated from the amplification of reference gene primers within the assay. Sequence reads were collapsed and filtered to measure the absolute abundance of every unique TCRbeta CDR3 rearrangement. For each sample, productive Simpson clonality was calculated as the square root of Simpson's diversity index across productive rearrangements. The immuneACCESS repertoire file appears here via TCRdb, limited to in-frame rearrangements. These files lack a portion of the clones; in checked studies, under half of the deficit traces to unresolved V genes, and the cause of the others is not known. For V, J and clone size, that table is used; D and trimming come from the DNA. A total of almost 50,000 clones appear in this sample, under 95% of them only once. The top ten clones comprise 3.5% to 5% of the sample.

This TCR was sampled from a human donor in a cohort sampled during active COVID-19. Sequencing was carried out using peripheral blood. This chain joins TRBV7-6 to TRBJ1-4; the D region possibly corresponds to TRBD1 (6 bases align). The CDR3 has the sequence CASSLFTGPTGLFF. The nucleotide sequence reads TGTGCCAGCAGCTTATTCACAGGGCCTACGGGGTTGTTTTTT.